The clone carrying this T cell receptor beta chain was seen a few times. Its matching antigen is unknown. These data belong to a study of blood T cells in healthy people across ages. CDR3 size: 15 residues. V shed 4 bases and J 1 base; nucleotides not matched to a gene: 5. Looked up from germline, CDR1 is SGHRS and CDR2 is YFSETQ. A sample-barcoded 5' primer and a J-beta primer mix were used in a second PCR of roughly 7 to 11 cycles. The template-switch adaptor was a 5' adaptor with 12 random nucleotides. It tagged each cDNA molecule. No fewer than 2.5 million CDR3-containing paired-end reads came from each sample. TCRdb processed the 5' RACE reads anew with MiXCR; each CDR3 protein has one entry. The data contain 550,000 to 700,000 distinct CDR3 sequences, approximately 30% of them singletons. Each donor supplied approximately 10 milliliters of peripheral blood. Study outcomes and limitations: With unsorted PBMCs, a conclusive comparison of naive versus antigen-experienced cells was not possible.

The receptor was derived from an older woman in good health. This chain joins TRBV5-1 and TRBJ1-1, with 9 bases that match TRBD1. The sequencing input was blood. CDR3 bases: TGCGCCAGCAGCAGGGGGACAGGGCCGAACACTGAAGCTTTCTTT. It codes for CASSRGTGPNTEAFF.